The 15 T cell receptor beta chains reported below all come from one sample, sequenced in a study of shared clonotypes between healthy human individuals. Profiled with immunoSEQ multiplex PCR; TCRdb holds only in-frame clones, not every one. This sample has fewer than 550,000 clones, with roughly 85% found just once. Sequencing was done on a sample of PBMCs. Receptor source: a woman aged 35 to 49 in good health. Some clones in this sample may be carry-over from other donors' samples.

This clone has only a few counts. This rearrangement joins TRBV2 to TRBJ2-5, with TRBD2 matching over 11 bases. This CDR3 has 14 amino acids. Germline CDR1 reads SNHLY; CDR2 reads FYNNEI. The V gene end was trimmed by 7 bases and the J gene end by 9 bases; junction bases not matched to a gene: 10. This chain's CDR3 is CASNPTPSGRSQYF. For the CDR3, the DNA is TGTGCCAGCAACCCAACTCCTAGCGGGAGGTCCCAGTACTTC.

The chain joins TRBV5-1 to TRBJ2-2, with D tentatively TRBD1 or TRBD2 (6 bases each). This CDR3 has 15 amino acids. Germline CDR1 SGHRS, CDR2 YFSETQ. V lost 4 bases to trimming and J lost 5 bases, with 15 bases between them. The CDR3 here is CASSPHGGGTGELFF. CDR3 sequence (DNA): TGCGCCAGCAGCCCCCACGGAGGGGGGACCGGGGAGCTGTTTTTT. Variable domain in full (rest from reference TRBV5-1 and TRBJ2-2): KAGVTQTPRYLIKTRGQQVTLSCSPISGHRSVSWYQQTPGQGLQFLFEYFSETQRNKGNFPGRFSGRQFSNSRSEMNVSTLELGDSALYLCASSPHGGGTGELFFGEGSRLTVL.

The chain couples TRBV7-3 to TRBJ2-5; 9 positions match TRBD1. Germline V lookup: CDR1 SGHTA, CDR2 FQGTGA. The CDR3 covers 15 residues. Trimming at V came to 5 bases and at J to 4 bases, leaving 8 bases not matched to a gene. The CDR3 loop is CASSRQGGIGETQYF. The CDR3 nucleotides read TGTGCCAGCAGCCGACAGGGGGGGATAGGAGAGACCCAGTACTTC.

This clone was picked up a small number of times. The V call is TRBV5-1, the J call TRBJ1-3; D unclear. The CDR3 consists of 14 residues. V gave up 2 bases and J gave up 1 base, with 7 bases separating them. The germline CDR1 and CDR2 sequences are SGHRS and YFSETQ. CDR3 in DNA: TGCGCCAGCAGCTTTGACGGGTCTGGAAACACCATATATTTT. It is translated as CASSFDGSGNTIYF.

This clone has a single count. CDR3 bases: TGTGCCAGCAGCGTAGACGAGGGGACCTACACCGGGGAGCTGTTTTTT. It specifies CASSVDEGTYTGELFF. The chain couples TRBV9 to TRBJ2-2; D could derive from TRBD1 or TRBD2 (5 bases each). V was trimmed by 0 bases and J by 3 bases, leaving 12 bases between them. The germline CDR1 and CDR2 sequences are SGDLS and YYNGEE. CDR3 size: 16 residues.

In this sample, this clone turned up a few times. The V and J genes are TRBV11-3 and TRBJ2-3; D is unclear. The CDR3 loop spans 14 amino acids. The germline CDR1 and CDR2 sequences are SGHNT and YENEEA. V lost 3 bases and J lost 0, with 7 bases in between. In DNA, the CDR3 is TGTGCCAGCAGCTTCGGACGGAGCACAGATACGCAGTATTTT. Encoded protein: CASSFGRSTDTQYF.

A word on this clone: Distinct nucleotide sequences in the sample also encode this CDR3. V and J are TRBV18 and TRBJ2-7; 12 nucleotides line up with TRBD2. V lost 1 base to trimming and J lost 2 bases; unmatched junction nucleotides: 0. The CDR3 is 15 residues long. CDR1 KGHSH and CDR2 LQKENI come from the germline V gene. CDR3 nucleotide sequence: TGTGCCAGCTCACCACGACTAGCGGGGGCCTACGAGCAGTACTTC. The encoded protein is CASSPRLAGAYEQYF.

This chain links TRBV12-5 with TRBJ1-5; D ambiguous. The CDR3 runs 13 residues. CDR1 LGHNT and CDR2 FRNRAP come from the germline V gene. The V end was cut by 1 base, the J end by 5 bases, with 6 bases between. The CDR3 region has the DNA TGTGCTAGTGGTTTGGCCCTTGATCAGCCCCAGCATTTT. Its protein product is CASGLALDQPQHF.

The rearrangement links TRBV29-1 to TRBJ1-2; D unclear. The CDR3 contains 13 residues. Trimming left V 0 bases short and J 1 base short, with 6 bases between. The germline V gene encodes CDR1 SQVTM and CDR2 ANQGSEA. In DNA form, the CDR3 reads TGCAGCGTTGAAGAATCCATTAACTATGGCTACACCTTC. Translation: CSVEESINYGYTF. Together with reference TRBV29-1 and TRBJ1-2, the CDR3 gives the full variable domain: SAVISQKPSRDICQRGTSLTIQCQVDSQVTMMFWYRQQPGQSLTLIATANQGSEATYESGFVIDKFPISRPNLTFSTLTVSNMSPEDSSIYLCSVEESINYGYTFGSGTRLTVV.

The chain has TRBV29-1 and TRBJ1-3, with D tentatively TRBD1 (6 bases). Deletions cut 1 base from V and 2 bases from J, with 6 bases between. Germline CDR1 reads SQVTM; CDR2 reads ANQGSEA. This CDR3 has 13 amino acids. CDR3 sequence reads: CSVEGQAGNTIYF. The CDR3 DNA sequence: TGCAGCGTTGAAGGACAGGCTGGAAACACCATATATTTT.

The chain carries TRBV10-2 and TRBJ1-4, with 7 bases lining up with TRBD1. This CDR3 has 13 amino acids. The J segment lost 7 bases and the V segment lost 8 bases, leaving 7 bases of the junction unmatched. Germline V lookup: CDR1 WSHSY, CDR2 SAAADI. The CDR3 loop is CASGIPGGEKLFF. DNA for the CDR3: TGCGCCAGCGGCATCCCAGGGGGTGAAAAACTGTTTTTT.

The V and J genes are TRBV4-2 and TRBJ1-2; no reliable D call. The CDR3 covers 12 residues. Per germline, CDR1 LGHNA and CDR2 YNFKEQ. V was clipped by 1 base and J by 4 bases, with 4 bases between them. CDR3 loop: CASSQAVYGYTF. The DNA of the CDR3 is TGTGCCAGCAGCCAAGCTGTCTATGGCTACACCTTC.

The chain is built from TRBV2 and TRBJ1-5; D is undetermined. With 5 bases removed from V and 3 bases from J, the gap between germline ends came to 8 bases. The CDR3 totals 13 residues. Germline CDR1 and CDR2: SNHLY and FYNNEI. The CDR3 DNA follows: TGTGCCAGCAGTAAAGATACCAATCAGCCCCAGCATTTT. As protein: CASSKDTNQPQHF.

The V gene is TRBV19, the J gene TRBJ1-1; D is unclear. The CDR3 runs to 14 residues. Trimming left V 5 bases short and J 0 bases short, with 10 bases between. Germline CDR1 is LNHDA and CDR2 is SQIVND (reference sequence). The CDR3 loop is CASSEQSMNTEAFF. The DNA for the CDR3 is TGTGCCAGTAGTGAACAGTCTATGAACACTGAAGCTTTCTTT.

V gene TRBV2 combines with J gene TRBJ2-1; D possibly uses TRBD1 or TRBD2 (5 bases each). The CDR3 runs 13 residues. Trimming took 5 bases from V and 4 from J, leaving 9 bases between them. Germline V gives CDR1 SNHLY, CDR2 FYNNEI. In nucleotides, the CDR3 is TGTGCCAGCAGTTGGGACCCATACAATGAGCAGTTCTTC. Translated: CASSWDPYNEQFF.